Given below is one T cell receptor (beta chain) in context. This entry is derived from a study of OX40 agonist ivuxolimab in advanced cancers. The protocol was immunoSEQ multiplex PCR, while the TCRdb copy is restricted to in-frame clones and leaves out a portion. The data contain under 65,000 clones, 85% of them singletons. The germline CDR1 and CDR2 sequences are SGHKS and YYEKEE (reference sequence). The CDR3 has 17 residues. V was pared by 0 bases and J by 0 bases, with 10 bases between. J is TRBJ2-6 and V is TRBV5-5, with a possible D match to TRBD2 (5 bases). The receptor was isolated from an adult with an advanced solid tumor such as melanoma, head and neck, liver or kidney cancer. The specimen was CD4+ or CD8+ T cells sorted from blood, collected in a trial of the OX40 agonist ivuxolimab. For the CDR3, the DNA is TGTGCCAGCAGCTTGGCGAGGGTTGACTCTGGGGCCAACGTCCTGACTTTC. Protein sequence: CASSLARVDSGANVLTF.